These 15 T cell receptor beta chains originate from one sample sequenced in a study of regulatory T cells in long-lasting Graves disease. TCR beta libraries were built with iRepertoire HTBI primers and Arm-PCR of CDR3 regions. TCRdb independently ran MiXCR on the multiplex PCR reads; one entry per CDR3 protein. The sample contains around 450,000 distinct CDR3 sequences, roughly a fifth of which appear only once. As to time point: persistent/refractory GD, antithyroid drugs over 5 years with positive TRAb. Isolated PBMC RNA provided the starting material for the TCR library. The source material was peripheral blood mononuclear cells (PBMCs), sampled when the disease was refractory, from a patient treated with antithyroid drugs. The origin of the receptors is a female donor with Graves disease.

This clonotype turned up a few times. A read error may produce the germline difference seen at one junction end. The chain carries TRBV12-5 and TRBJ2-3; D possibly matches TRBD1 or TRBD2 (5 bases each). Germline CDR1 and CDR2: LGHNT and FRNRAP. The CDR3 sequence is 14 residues long. The CDR3 nucleotides are TGTGCTAGTGGATTGGGACGGGACACAGATACGCAGTATTTT. This codes for CASGLGRDTDTQYF.

This clonotype has at least ten counts. CDR3 amino acids: CASSAQDWTEAFF. The CDR3 DNA follows: TGTGCCAGCAGTGCGCAGGACTGGACTGAAGCTTTCTTT. J is TRBJ1-1 and V is TRBV2, with unresolved D. The CDR3 runs 13 residues. Trimming left V 4 bases short and J 5 bases short, with 11 bases between. Looked up from germline, CDR1 is SNHLY and CDR2 is FYNNEI.

The rearrangement uses TRBV7-8 and TRBJ1-3; D may be TRBD1 (5 bases). CDR1 is SGHVS, CDR2 FQNEAQ, per germline. The CDR3 is made up of 18 amino acids. V was trimmed by 6 bases and J by 4 bases, leaving 25 bases between them. The DNA of the CDR3 is TGTGCCAGCAGTTCAAGAGCATCCCAGGGATCGACGGGAAACACCATATATTTT. Protein sequence: CASSSRASQGSTGNTIYF.

The table lists this clonotype with a few counts. The chain joins TRBV28 to TRBJ2-7; D unresolved. CDR3 length: 13 amino acids. The V gene's germline CDR1 is MDHEN and CDR2 SYDVKM. Trimming shortened V by 7 bases and J by 6 bases, and 16 bases separated the two germline ends. CDR3: CASIGVRHAEQYF. DNA for the CDR3: TGTGCCAGCATCGGAGTTCGTCACGCCGAGCAGTACTTC.

This clonotype was detected ten times or more. V usage is TRBV12-3 or TRBV12-4 and J usage is TRBJ1-4; tentatively, D is TRBD1 (6 bases). Trimming removed 1 base from V and 5 bases from J, with 11 bases in between. CDR3 length equals 15 residues. The CDR3 sequence is CASSLEGQKNEKLFF. CDR3 DNA: TGTGCCAGCAGTTTAGAAGGACAGAAAAATGAAAAACTGTTTTTT.

This clonotype was observed many times. The chain links TRBV7-9 to TRBJ1-1; TRBD1 might be the D (5 bases). CDR1 is SEHNR, CDR2 FQNEAQ, per germline (reference sequence). The CDR3 totals 16 residues. V shed 1 base and J shed 0 bases, with 12 bases lying between them. The CDR3 loop is CASSLVPQGMNTEAFF. CDR3 nucleotides: TGTGCCAGCAGCTTAGTCCCCCAGGGAATGAACACTGAAGCTTTCTTT.

There are many counts of this clonotype. The chain uses TRBV12-3 or TRBV12-4 and TRBJ1-1; D gene unclear. V shed 6 bases and J shed 5 bases, with 13 bases lying between them. The CDR3 is 13 amino acids. The DNA for the CDR3 is TGTGCCAGCAGCTTTTTGGGCCAAACTGAAGCTTTCTTT. Residues: CASSFLGQTEAFF.

This clonotype has ten or more counts. The chain carries TRBV6-2 or TRBV6-3 and TRBJ2-7; D possibly corresponds to TRBD2 (6 bases). The CDR3 totals 12 residues. V was pared by 2 bases and J by 6 bases, with 8 bases between. Germline CDR1 reads MNHEY; CDR2 reads SVGEGT. CDR3 sequence: CASSYRRAEQYF. Written as DNA, the CDR3 is TGTGCCAGCAGTTACCGGAGGGCCGAGCAGTACTTC.

This clonotype was counted many times. The chain recombines TRBV29-1 with TRBJ1-2; 10 positions agree with TRBD1. Trimming took 3 bases from V and 8 from J; bases not matched to a gene: 9. The CDR3 length is 14 residues. Germline CDR1 SQVTM, CDR2 ANQGSEA. This CDR3 is CSVDYGTGVDGYTF. The CDR3 nucleotides read TGCAGCGTTGATTATGGGACAGGGGTTGACGGCTACACCTTC.

This clonotype was recorded many times. The J gene is TRBJ2-2, the V gene TRBV7-3; TRBD2 matches at 8 bases. This CDR3 has 16 amino acids. In germline, CDR1 is SGHTA, CDR2 FQGTGA. The V and J ends lost 5 bases and 7 bases, in that order; junction bases with no gene match: 12. The CDR3 nucleotides read TGTGCCAGCAGCAAGCGGGTAGCGGGATTGGACGGGGAGCTGTTTTTT. It codes for CASSKRVAGLDGELFF.

The rearrangement uses TRBV6-5 and TRBJ2-7, with TRBD1 as a possible D gene (6 bases). V lost 2 bases to trimming and J lost 5 bases, with 13 bases between them. The germline V gene encodes CDR1 MNHEY and CDR2 SVGAGI. The CDR3 consists of 14 residues. The CDR3 nucleotides read TGTGCCAGCAGTTACGGGGGCGTTCTCCACGAGCAGTACTTC. This codes for CASSYGGVLHEQYF.

This clonotype was picked up many times. The rearrangement uses TRBV28 and TRBJ1-1; a weak D match, TRBD1 (5 bases). The CDR3 contains 15 residues. Between the trimmed V and J ends, which lost 0 bases and 3 bases, there was a span of 11 bases. Germline V CDR1 and CDR2: MDHEN, SYDVKM. The CDR3 bases are TGTGCCAGCAGTTTATGGGCAGGGTCCTACACTGAAGCTTTCTTT. It encodes CASSLWAGSYTEAFF. The full variable domain, rest sourced from reference TRBV28 and TRBJ1-1, is DVKVTQSSRYLVKRTGEKVFLECVQDMDHENMFWYRQDPGLGLRLIYFSYDVKMKEKGDIPEGYSVSREKKERFSLILESASTNQTSMYLCASSLWAGSYTEAFFGQGTRLTVV.

This clonotype appeared many times. The chain has TRBV28 and TRBJ1-5; tentatively, D is TRBD1 (5 bases). The length of the CDR3 is 14 residues. Looked up from germline, CDR1 is MDHEN and CDR2 is SYDVKM. The V end lost 6 bases, the J end lost 7 bases, and 16 bases lay between the germline ends. The CDR3 region is CASSPWQGVQPQHF. DNA for the CDR3: TGTGCCAGCAGCCCTTGGCAGGGCGTCCAGCCCCAGCATTTT.

This clonotype has at least ten counts. The rearrangement joins TRBV12-3 or TRBV12-4 to TRBJ1-5; 8 bases are a match to TRBD1. The V gene end was trimmed by 5 bases and the J gene end by 6 bases; junction bases not matched to a gene: 9. The CDR3 has 15 residues. CDR3 in DNA: TGTGCCAGCAGTACCGTCGACAGGGGAGGTCAGCCCCAGCATTTT. Its protein is CASSTVDRGGQPQHF.

The genes are TRBV18 and TRBJ2-1, with TRBD1 identical over 7 bases. V was pared by 7 bases and J by 8 bases, with 5 bases of the junction left unmatched. The CDR3 consists of 12 residues. Germline V gene data show CDR1 as KGHSH and CDR2 as LQKENI. This CDR3 is CASFDRVYEQFF. CDR3 in DNA: TGTGCCAGCTTCGACAGGGTCTATGAGCAGTTCTTC.